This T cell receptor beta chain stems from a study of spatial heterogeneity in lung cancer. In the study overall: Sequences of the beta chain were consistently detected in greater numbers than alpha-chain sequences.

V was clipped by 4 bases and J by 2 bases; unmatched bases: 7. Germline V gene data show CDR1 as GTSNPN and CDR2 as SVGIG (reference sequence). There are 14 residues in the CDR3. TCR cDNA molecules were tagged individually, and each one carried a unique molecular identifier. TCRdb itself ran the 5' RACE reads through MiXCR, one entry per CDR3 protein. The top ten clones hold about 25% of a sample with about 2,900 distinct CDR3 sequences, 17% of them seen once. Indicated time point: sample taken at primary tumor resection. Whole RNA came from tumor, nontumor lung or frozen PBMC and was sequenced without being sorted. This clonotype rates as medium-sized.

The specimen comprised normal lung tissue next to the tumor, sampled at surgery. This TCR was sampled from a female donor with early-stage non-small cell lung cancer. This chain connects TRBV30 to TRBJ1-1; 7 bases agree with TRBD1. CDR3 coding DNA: TGTGCCTGGAACCTGGGACAGCTTAACACTGAAGCTTTCTTT. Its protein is CAWNLGQLNTEAFF. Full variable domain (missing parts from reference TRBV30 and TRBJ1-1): SQTIHQWPATLVQPVGSPLSLECTVEGTSNPNLYWYRQAAGRGLQLLFYSVGIGQISSEVPQNLSASRPQDRQFILSSKKLLLSDSGFYLCAWNLGQLNTEAFFGQGTRLTVV.